The T cell receptor (beta chain) under discussion was sequenced for a study of human T cells and chemical hapten exposure. Study observations and caveats: Relative to control repertoires, expanded TCRs gave rise to significantly more large CDR3 similarity clusters.

Authors' data handling: Sample-level TCR yields exhibited a median of 95,638, with a range of about 23,224 to 690,600. TCRdb re-derived calls from the RACE reads in MiXCR, one entry per CDR3 protein. Clone size and V and J calls follow TCRdb, not the original study. The data contain about 110,000 distinct CDR3 sequences, about 34% of them seen just once; the ten biggest clones take up roughly 2.6%. The time point is: patch test 3, about 24 weeks after DPC sensitization. Treatment of the sample: therapeutic diphenylcyclopropenone sensitization with weekly scalp DPC. As concerns this clonotype: Its antigen is unidentified.

The TCR was taken from a middle-aged man with alopecia areata. Some clones in this sample may be carry-over from other donors' samples. The starting material was whole blood, obtained in connection with sensitization to the hapten diphenylcyclopropenone (DPC).

The CDR3, as DNA: TGTGCCAGCAGCTTAGGATCCCACGCAACTAATGAAAAACTGTTTTTT. Residues: CASSLGSHATNEKLFF. The chain combines TRBV7-6 with TRBJ1-4, with D uncertain. The CDR3 runs 16 residues. V was trimmed by 1 base and J by 0 bases, leaving 9 bases between them. Germline V CDR1 and CDR2: SGHVS, FNYEAQ.